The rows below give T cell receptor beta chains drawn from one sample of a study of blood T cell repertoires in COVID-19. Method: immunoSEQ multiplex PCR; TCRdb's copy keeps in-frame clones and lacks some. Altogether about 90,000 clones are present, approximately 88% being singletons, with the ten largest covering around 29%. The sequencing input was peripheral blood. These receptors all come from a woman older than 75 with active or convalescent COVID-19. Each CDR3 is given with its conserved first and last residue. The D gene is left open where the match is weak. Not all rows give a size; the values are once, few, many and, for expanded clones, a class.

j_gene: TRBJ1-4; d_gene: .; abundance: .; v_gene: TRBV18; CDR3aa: CASSPRSPRAGSTNEKLFF; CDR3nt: TGTGCCAGCTCACCACGATCCCCGAGAGCGGGGTCAACTAATGAAAAACTGTTTTTT
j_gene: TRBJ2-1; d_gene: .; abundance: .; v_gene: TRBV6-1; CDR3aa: CASSEGIEQFF; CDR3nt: TGTGCCAGCAGTGAAGGTATTGAGCAGTTCTTC
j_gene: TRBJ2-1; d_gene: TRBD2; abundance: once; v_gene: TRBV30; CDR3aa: CAWSRTSGSWGYNEQFF; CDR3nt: TGTGCCTGGAGTCGGACTAGCGGGAGTTGGGGCTACAATGAGCAGTTCTTC
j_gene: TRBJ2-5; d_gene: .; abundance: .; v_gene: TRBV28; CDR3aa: CATARGYQETQYF; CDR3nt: TGTGCCACCGCGCGCGGGTACCAAGAGACCCAGTACTTC
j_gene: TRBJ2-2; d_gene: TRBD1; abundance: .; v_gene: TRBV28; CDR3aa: CASSLAGQGGTGELFF; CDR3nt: TGTGCCAGCAGTTTAGCTGGACAGGGTGGTACCGGGGAGCTGTTTTTT
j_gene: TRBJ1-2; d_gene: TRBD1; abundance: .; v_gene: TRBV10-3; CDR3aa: CAISRTGNYGYTF; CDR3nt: TGTGCCATCAGCAGGACAGGGAACTATGGCTACACCTTC
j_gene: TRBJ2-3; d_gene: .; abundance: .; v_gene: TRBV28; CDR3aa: CASRVVRYTDTQYF; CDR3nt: TGTGCCAGCCGAGTTGTACGGTACACAGATACGCAGTATTTT
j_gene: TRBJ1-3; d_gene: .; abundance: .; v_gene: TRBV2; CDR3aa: CASSELGRAGNTIYF; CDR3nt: TGTGCCAGCAGTGAATTGGGCAGGGCCGGAAACACCATATATTTT
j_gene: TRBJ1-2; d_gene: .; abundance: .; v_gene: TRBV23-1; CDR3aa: CASSRLGRRPKGWGYTF; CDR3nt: TGCGCCAGCAGTCGATTAGGTCGGAGGCCCAAGGGATGGGGCTACACCTTC
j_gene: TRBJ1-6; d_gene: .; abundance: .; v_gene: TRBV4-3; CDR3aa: CASSQERRSPLHF; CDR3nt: TGCGCCAGCAGCCAAGAACGGCGGTCACCCCTCCACTTT
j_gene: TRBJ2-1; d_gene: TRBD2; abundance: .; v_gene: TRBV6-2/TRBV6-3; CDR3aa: CASSWGVLAGALNEQFF; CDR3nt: TGTGCCAGCAGTTGGGGCGTACTAGCGGGGGCCCTCAATGAGCAGTTCTTC
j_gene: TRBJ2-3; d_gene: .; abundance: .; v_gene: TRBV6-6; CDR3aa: CASSALPWGLTDTQYF; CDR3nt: TGTGCCAGCAGTGCCCTTCCTTGGGGGCTTACAGATACGCAGTATTTT
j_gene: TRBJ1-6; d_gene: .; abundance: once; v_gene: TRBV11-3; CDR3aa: CASSFGVGLNNSPLHF; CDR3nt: TGTGCCAGCAGCTTTGGCGTCGGACTGAATAATTCACCCCTCCACTTT
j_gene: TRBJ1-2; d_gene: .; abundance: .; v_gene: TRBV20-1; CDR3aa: CSVQGSYGYTF; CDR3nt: TGCAGTGTTCAGGGGTCCTATGGCTACACCTTC
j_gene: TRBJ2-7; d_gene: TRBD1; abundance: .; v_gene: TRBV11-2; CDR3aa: CASSSTRGRGQYEQYF; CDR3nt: TGTGCCAGCAGCTCGACCCGGGGCAGGGGGCAATACGAGCAGTACTTC
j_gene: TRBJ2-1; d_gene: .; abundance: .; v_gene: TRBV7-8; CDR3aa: CASSFGHQDEQFF; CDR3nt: TGTGCCAGCAGCTTCGGACACCAAGATGAGCAGTTCTTC
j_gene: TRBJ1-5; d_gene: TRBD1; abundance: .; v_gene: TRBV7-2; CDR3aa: CASSFDRAAFGSQHF; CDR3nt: TGTGCCAGCAGCTTCGACAGGGCCGCTTTTGGTTCCCAGCATTTT
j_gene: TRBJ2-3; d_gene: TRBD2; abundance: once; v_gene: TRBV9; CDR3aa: CASSDSGGEDTQYF; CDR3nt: TGTGCCAGCAGCGATAGCGGGGGGGAAGATACGCAGTATTTT
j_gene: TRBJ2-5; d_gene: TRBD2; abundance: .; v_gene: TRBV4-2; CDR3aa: CASSHKLAGEGETQYF; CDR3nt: TGTGCCAGCAGCCACAAACTAGCGGGAGAAGGAGAGACCCAGTACTTC
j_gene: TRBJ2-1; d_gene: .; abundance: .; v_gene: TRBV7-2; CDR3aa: CASSLTGGVDEQFF; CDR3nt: TGTGCCAGCAGCTTAACCGGCGGGGTGGATGAGCAGTTCTTC
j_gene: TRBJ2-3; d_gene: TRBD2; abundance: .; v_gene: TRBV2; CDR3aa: CATGLSGVGDTQYF; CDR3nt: TGTGCTACCGGATTAAGCGGGGTGGGTGATACGCAGTATTTT
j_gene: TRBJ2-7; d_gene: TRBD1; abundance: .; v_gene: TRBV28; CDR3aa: CASIRPGQGFEQYF; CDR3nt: TGTGCCAGCATCCGTCCGGGACAGGGGTTCGAGCAGTACTTC